This T cell receptor (beta chain) was found in a study of T cells in Graves' hyperthyroidism and ophthalmopathy (dated by TCRdb to the late 2010s). About the investigation overall: Peripheral blood samples were taken at the time of initial diagnosis, prior to any treatment. A discovery cohort of fewer than 110 patients, 43 with Graves' ophthalmopathy and more than 55 with stable Graves' hyperthyroidism, was used to find distinguishing TCR V-J signatures. Prospective prediction of ophthalmopathy was tested in an independent validation cohort of fewer than 20 hyperthyroidism patients and some 17 patients who later progressed to ophthalmopathy. The roughly 90 discovery patients were divided at random into training and test sets in a 7:3 ratio. The study also compared thyroid tissue and blood T-cell repertoires from five or six Graves' hyperthyroidism patients. After sampling, hyperthyroidism patients received methimazole starting at 30 mg daily, and ophthalmopathy patients received high-dose intravenous methylprednisolone. TCR Vbeta CDR3 sequencing of around 130 peripheral blood samples (under 45 ophthalmopathy, 75 to 80 hyperthyroidism and around 17 progressor patients) is reported in the paper. Overall results and qualifications from the work: Most expanded thyroid clonotypes (frequency above 0.001) were also detected in blood, a finding suggesting that blood repertoires may reflect thyroid immune responses. Ophthalmopathy was separated from stable hyperthyroidism by a 13 V-J signature model, with about 88% sensitivity and 81% to 82% specificity obtained in cross-validation and 80%/75% obtained in testing. In validation, the model predicted progression to ophthalmopathy with over 60% sensitivity and roughly 72% specificity, a median of roughly seven months before onset. Sample size was not statistically predetermined, and blinding of investigators to group allocation was not performed.

Graves' hyperthyroidism was defined as stable when no progression to ophthalmopathy occurred over 18 months of follow-up. Hyperthyroidism patients were aged 18 to 65 years and newly diagnosed, with disease duration of less than 2 months. Patients with uncontrolled infections, other autoimmune diseases, pregnancy or lactation were excluded. Diagnoses relied on clinical symptoms, serum thyroxine and TRAb, thyroid ultrasound and orbital computed tomography. Ficoll-Paque density gradient centrifugation was used to isolate PBMCs from around 10 ml of fresh peripheral blood. Trizol reagent was used to extract total RNA, and RNA quality was then checked on an Agilent 2100 Bioanalyzer. This clonotype was recorded a few times. Its antigen is not yet known. No much larger clonotype is one base removed from it; base qualities were not supplied. Including the terminal cysteine and phenylalanine, the CDR3 comprises 19 residues. Only the CDR3 DNA is retained, 57 bases long and in frame from the first base. Trimming accounts for 7 bases at V and 1 base at J, while the number of junction bases matched to no gene is 11. Per the germline V gene, MNHNS is the CDR1 and SASEGT is the CDR2.

The TCR beta CDR3 regions were amplified from RNA transcripts. For the first round of RT-PCR on the TCR CDR3, the HTBI primer set was used together with the Qiagen OneStep RT-PCR kit. The libraries were constructed in a second round of multiplex PCR and then size-selected and purified. Sequencing of the libraries was done on an Illumina HiSeq2000 using paired-end 100 bp reads. From the authors' description of their analysis: SOAPnuke was used to process the raw data, throwing out any read that contained adapters or uncalled bases, had a mean Phred below 15, or lacked an exact constant-primer or identifier match. COPE v1.2.5 was used to merge high-quality paired reads, and clonotypes were defined as unique nucleotide sequences. MiTCR v1.1 was used to align the clonotypes against IMGT TRBV, TRBD and TRBJ reference segments. Analysis was restricted to V-J combinations with a frequency above 0.0001, which covered about 99% of repertoires. A TCS score was defined as the ratio between F50 (clonal expansion) and ExV (chaos), using BLOSUM62-based TCRdist between CDR3 peptides within each V-J. Welch's t-statistics and random forest reduced some 510 V-J features to 10 to 15, which were used in a naive Bayes classifier (R e1071). TCRdb reprocessed the public reads (quality trimming at Q25 with fastp, clone calling with MiXCR) and kept in-frame beta chains. Each CDR3 protein gets just one entry, which takes the most common genes and DNA from the rows behind it. The V and J calls come from TCRdb's annotation, not from the publication. The sample includes approximately 360,000 distinct CDR3 sequences, with 20% to 25% observed a single time. Less than 75% of the sample is taken by the ten largest.

Sequencing was carried out using blood. This receptor was taken from a man aged 50-59 years with Graves' hyperthyroidism. The V and J segments used are TRBV6-1 and TRBJ2-6, with 12 bases aligning to TRBD2. The DNA sequence is as follows: TGTGCCAGCATATGGACTAGCGGGGTTCCTCCTTCTGGGGCCAACGTCCTGACTTTC. Translated, it reads CASIWTSGVPPSGANVLTF.